Below, one T cell receptor beta chain is given with its context. The target antigen is unknown. The sample belongs to a study of graft-versus-host responses after intestinal transplantation. This CDR3 is built from 14 residues. CDR1 and CDR2 (germline): SNHLY, FYNNEI. After removal of 10 bases from V and 3 bases from J, the junction contained 10 bases not matched to a gene. Findings and caveats of the study: Present in recipient marrow, GvH clones included some that appeared first in ileum or blood. GvH clone levels peaked in circulation, and this peak was associated with early post-transplant HvG declines.

The assay was immunoSEQ multiplex PCR, and TCRdb's table has in-frame clones only and misses some. In the table there are approximately 100,000 clones, roughly 88% of which are singletons. This chain links TRBV2 with TRBJ2-5, with 8 bases identical to TRBD1. Sequencing used PBMCs, obtained 255 days after intestinal transplant. The receptor was isolated from a human patient who received an intestinal transplant, so some T cells may come from the graft donor. The CDR3 sequence is CAIQTGTGKETQYF. The CDR3 nucleotides are TGTGCCATCCAGACCGGGACAGGAAAAGAGACCCAGTACTTC.